Below, one T cell receptor beta chain is given with its context. This clone appeared a few times. Its antigen is unknown. At one end, the junction sequence differs from germline, possibly due to a read error. The sample comes from a study of metastatic and nonmetastatic thyroid tumors (TCRdb year 2020). A note on the overall study: Repertoires from peripheral blood and from tumor or nodule tissue samples of malignant and benign thyroid patients were compared.

No treatment had been received by any patient before thyroid surgery. Using T-cell receptor beta sequencing, the study looked back at clinical samples from patients collected from about 2011 to 2019. The paper as a whole reports these results and caveats: In both blood and tumor samples, malignant tumors were reported to have significantly higher TCR beta diversity than benign nodules.

The CDR3 spans 16 residues, from the cysteine through the phenylalanine. Only CDR3 DNA is held: 48 bases, read in frame from base 1. Reading the germline V gene gives CDR1 MRHNA and CDR2 SNTAGT. Library preparation was by PCR. Sequencing was carried out with an Illumina HiSeq 4000. High-throughput sequencing was used to profile the CDR3 region of the TCR beta-chain in every patient. As for how the authors treated the data: CDR3 differences across clinicopathological groups were used to build a classifier for discriminating distant-metastatic papillary thyroid cancer patients. The Shannon index was used to assess repertoire diversity, and the Morisita-Horn index was used to assess tumor-blood repertoire similarity. TCRdb redid the processing of the public reads, applying fastp at Q25 and MiXCR, and retained in-frame beta chains. For this entry, the V and J calls and clone size follow TCRdb and not the study's own pipeline. This sample holds approximately 79,000 clones; 7.5% to 9% were observed only once. The top ten clones comprise 8.8% of the sample.

The sequence is built from TRBV6-4 and TRBJ1-2; no confident D gene assignment can be made. The source of this sequence is a female donor with papillary thyroid cancer or a benign thyroid nodule (not recorded which). Some clones in this sample may be carry-over from other donors' samples. The sample comprised blood. CDR3 region: CASSYSMSGVDYGYTF. In nucleotides, the sequence is TGTGCCAGCAGTTACTCAATGTCTGGGGTAGACTATGGCTACACCTTC.